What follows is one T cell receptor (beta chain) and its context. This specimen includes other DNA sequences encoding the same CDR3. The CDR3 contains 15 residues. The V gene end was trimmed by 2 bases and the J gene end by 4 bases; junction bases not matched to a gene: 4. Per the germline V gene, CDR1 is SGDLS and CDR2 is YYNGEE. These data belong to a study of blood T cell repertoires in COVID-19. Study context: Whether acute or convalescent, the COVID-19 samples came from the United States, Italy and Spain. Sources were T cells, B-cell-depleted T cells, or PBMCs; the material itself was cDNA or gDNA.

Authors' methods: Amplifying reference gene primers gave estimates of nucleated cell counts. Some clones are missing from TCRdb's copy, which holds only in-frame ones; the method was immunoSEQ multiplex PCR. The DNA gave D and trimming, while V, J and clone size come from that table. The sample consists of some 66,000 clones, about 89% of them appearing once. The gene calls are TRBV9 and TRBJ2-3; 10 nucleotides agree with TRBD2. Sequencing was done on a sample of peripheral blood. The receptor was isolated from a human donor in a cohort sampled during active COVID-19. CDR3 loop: CASSVGGLASDTQYF. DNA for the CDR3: TGTGCCAGCAGCGTGGGGGGACTAGCGTCAGATACGCAGTATTTT.